The rows below give T cell receptor beta chains drawn from one sample of a study of cytomegalovirus exposure and HLA in healthy donors. Using immunoSEQ multiplex PCR, the repertoire was profiled, and TCRdb retains in-frame clones only, with some absent. The sample lists about 180,000 clones; less than 80% were seen once. Sequencing used PBMCs. The receptors derive from a man younger than 35 in good health and CMV-seronegative. Each CDR3 is given with its conserved first and last residue. Each record gives: J gene, V gene, CDR3 protein.

J gene: TRBJ2-5
V gene: TRBV2
CDR3 protein: CASLWREKTQYF

J gene: TRBJ1-1
V gene: TRBV7-8
CDR3 protein: CASSLPGTYMNTEAFF

J gene: TRBJ2-1
V gene: TRBV9
CDR3 protein: CASSVLGDEQFF

J gene: TRBJ1-2
V gene: TRBV18
CDR3 protein: CASSPPGSLYGYTF

J gene: TRBJ2-3
V gene: TRBV15
CDR3 protein: CATSRELASTDTQYF

J gene: TRBJ2-7
V gene: TRBV28
CDR3 protein: CASSLGPTYEQYF

J gene: TRBJ2-7
V gene: TRBV11-2
CDR3 protein: CASSLGDSSYEQYF

J gene: TRBJ2-1
V gene: TRBV28
CDR3 protein: CASRSGQGTNEQFF

J gene: TRBJ1-2
V gene: TRBV5-1
CDR3 protein: CASSLSRGGGYTF

J gene: TRBJ1-2
V gene: TRBV28
CDR3 protein: CASSPILIRYGYTF

J gene: TRBJ1-2
V gene: TRBV18
CDR3 protein: CASSPIAGRSTNGYTF

J gene: TRBJ1-1
V gene: TRBV28
CDR3 protein: CASSQQAAEAFF

J gene: TRBJ1-3
V gene: TRBV27
CDR3 protein: CASSRTASSGNTIYF

J gene: TRBJ1-2
V gene: TRBV27
CDR3 protein: CASSLFSVDREGHGYTF

J gene: TRBJ1-3
V gene: TRBV2
CDR3 protein: CASRNKQESSGNTIYF

J gene: TRBJ2-5
V gene: TRBV28
CDR3 protein: CASRSTGTYQETQYF

J gene: TRBJ1-1
V gene: TRBV6-5
CDR3 protein: CASSYERRSMNTEAFF

J gene: TRBJ2-7
V gene: TRBV6-6
CDR3 protein: CASSYGRGSVEQYF

J gene: TRBJ2-2
V gene: TRBV5-1
CDR3 protein: CASSLVAGANTGELFF

J gene: TRBJ1-6
V gene: TRBV6-5
CDR3 protein: CASSYGRPGGYSPLHF

J gene: TRBJ2-7
V gene: TRBV4-2
CDR3 protein: CASSQDSGIGEQYF

J gene: TRBJ2-7
V gene: TRBV10-2
CDR3 protein: CASSDSAGAVREQYF

J gene: TRBJ2-2
V gene: TRBV30
CDR3 protein: CAWVTTGRVNTGELFF

J gene: TRBJ1-2
V gene: TRBV6-6
CDR3 protein: CASRTGGARDGYTF

J gene: TRBJ2-3
V gene: TRBV6-5
CDR3 protein: CASSSDLGSTDTQYF

J gene: TRBJ2-1
V gene: TRBV29-1
CDR3 protein: CSVEDLAGIDEQFF

J gene: TRBJ1-1
V gene: TRBV5-6
CDR3 protein: CASSLIQGRGTEAFF

J gene: TRBJ1-3
V gene: TRBV27
CDR3 protein: CASSVDGGNTIYF

J gene: TRBJ1-1
V gene: TRBV30
CDR3 protein: CAWSMAAEAFF

J gene: TRBJ1-5
V gene: TRBV6-5
CDR3 protein: CASSAGTGGNQPQHF